These T cell receptor beta chains were read from a single sample in a study of response to subunit inactivated influenza vaccine. TCRdb re-analysed the RT-PCR reads in MiXCR, keeping a single row per CDR3 protein. The table includes around 470,000 distinct CDR3 sequences, roughly 7.6% detected once. Specimen: PBMCs from blood, collected about 24 months after vaccination. The receptor source for this set is a man aged 50 to 75 who received an inactivated influenza vaccine. Both conserved end residues are part of each CDR3. The D gene is left open where the match is weak. Where a row states a size, it is once, few, many or the class of an expanded clone; other rows omit it.

-	TRBV3-1	TRBJ1-1	few	TGTGCCAGCAGCGAGGAACGAACGATGAACACTGAAGCTTTCTTT	CASSEERTMNTEAFF
-	TRBV10-3	TRBJ1-1	-	TGTGCCATCAGTGATCACAATAGGGACACTGAAGCTTTCTTT	CAISDHNRDTEAFF
-	TRBV12-3/TRBV12-4	TRBJ1-2	few	TGTGCCAGCAGTTTAAGCGGGGGGCGTAATGGCTACACCTTC	CASSLSGGRNGYTF
-	TRBV29-1	TRBJ2-5	many	TGCAGCGTTGAAAGGCGAGAGACCCAGTACTTC	CSVERRETQYF
-	TRBV14	TRBJ2-5	-	TGTGCCAGCAGCCTCACCAGTCCGTTACAAGAGACCCAGTACTTC	CASSLTSPLQETQYF
-	TRBV9	TRBJ2-7	-	TGTGCCAGCAGCGTCACAGGTCAGTCCTACGAGCAGTACTTC	CASSVTGQSYEQYF
-	TRBV4-2	TRBJ1-5	many	TGTGCCAGCAGCCAAGAGGCTCAGAGCAATCAGCCCCAGCATTTT	CASSQEAQSNQPQHF
-	TRBV24-1	TRBJ2-1	-	TGTGCCACCAGTGAGGGGGGAAGGAGGGATGAGCAGTTCTTC	CATSEGGRRDEQFF
TRBD1	TRBV9	TRBJ2-2	-	TGTGCCAGCAGCCCCGGGACAGGGAACGTTGGGGAGCTGTTTTTT	CASSPGTGNVGELFF
-	TRBV28	TRBJ2-4	many	TGTGCCAGCAGTGAAGGGGTTGATGGGAACATTCAGTACTTC	CASSEGVDGNIQYF